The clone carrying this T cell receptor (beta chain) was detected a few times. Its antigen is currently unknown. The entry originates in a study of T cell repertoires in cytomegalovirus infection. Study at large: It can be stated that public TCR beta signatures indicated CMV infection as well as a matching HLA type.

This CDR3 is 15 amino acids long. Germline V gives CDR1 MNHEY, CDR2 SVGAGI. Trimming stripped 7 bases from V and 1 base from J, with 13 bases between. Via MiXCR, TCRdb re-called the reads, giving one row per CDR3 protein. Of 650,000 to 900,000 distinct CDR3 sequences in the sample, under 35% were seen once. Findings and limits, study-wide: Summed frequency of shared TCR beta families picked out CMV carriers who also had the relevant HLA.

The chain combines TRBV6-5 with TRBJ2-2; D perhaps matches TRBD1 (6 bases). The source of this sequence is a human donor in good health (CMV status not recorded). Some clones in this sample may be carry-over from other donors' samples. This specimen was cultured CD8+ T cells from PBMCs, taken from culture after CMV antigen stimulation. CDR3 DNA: TGTGCCAGCACCCCAGGGGAAGTGAACACCGGGGAGCTGTTTTTT. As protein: CASTPGEVNTGELFF.